This T cell receptor (beta chain) was obtained from a study of T cells in localized non-small cell lung cancer. Details on this clone: Its antigen is not identified.

Overall study findings and caveats: A median of approximately 60 of the top 100 tumor clones appeared in adjacent lung, which was paired and uninvolved. Investigators sequenced only a single tumor region, leaving heterogeneity possible.

Using immunoSEQ multiplex PCR, the repertoire was profiled, and TCRdb retains in-frame clones only, with some absent. The data show tens of thousands of clones, 87% seen once. The CDR3 runs to 16 residues. Germline V gene lookup returns CDR1 MDHEN and CDR2 SYDVKM. With 1 base removed from V and 1 base from J, the gap between germline ends came to 11 bases. The rearrangement uses TRBV28 and TRBJ1-5; possible D gene TRBD1, 5 bases. This clonotype was sampled from a man aged 35-69 years with stage I squamous cell lung carcinoma. Sequencing was performed on peripheral blood, taken before any cancer treatment. This CDR3 reads CASSLLRTMSNQPQHF. CDR3 DNA sequence: TGTGCCAGCAGTTTATTGAGGACAATGAGCAATCAGCCCCAGCATTTT. Together with reference TRBV28 and TRBJ1-5, the CDR3 gives the full variable domain: DVKVTQSSRYLVKRTGEKVFLECVQDMDHENMFWYRQDPGLGLRLIYFSYDVKMKEKGDIPEGYSVSREKKERFSLILESASTNQTSMYLCASSLLRTMSNQPQHFGDGTRLSIL.